The 15 T cell receptor beta chains listed next were all sequenced from one sample in a study of shared T cell receptors in the human thymus. Assay: immunoSEQ multiplex PCR; the TCRdb copy retains only in-frame clones and omits some. The sample includes roughly 550,000 clones, approximately 80% of them seen just once. This sample also appeared in a second study, on human thymus T cells.

The sequencing sample was made of thymocytes. The source of these receptors is a boy in the first two years of life with a congenital heart defect.

J is TRBJ1-1 and V is TRBV9; perhaps TRBD1 as D (6 bases). The V gene's germline CDR1 is SGDLS and CDR2 YYNGEE. The CDR3 extends over 15 amino acids. The V and J ends lost 4 bases and 3 bases respectively, with 16 bases between them. For the CDR3, the DNA is TGTGCCAGCAGCCCGAGGGAGGGGGATTACACTGAAGCTTTCTTT. Encoded protein: CASSPREGDYTEAFF.

The V and J genes are TRBV5-6 and TRBJ1-1; tentatively, D is TRBD1 (5 bases). V gave up 3 bases and J gave up 5 bases, with 14 bases separating them. The CDR3 consists of 14 residues. Germline CDR1 is SGHDT and CDR2 is YYEEEE. CDR3 residues: CASSWGERGTEAFF. CDR3 sequence (DNA): TGTGCCAGCAGCTGGGGGGAGCGGGGAACTGAAGCTTTCTTT.

CDR3 protein: CASSLLRAVGTDTQYF. For the CDR3, the DNA is TGTGCCAGCAGCTTACTGCGGGCGGTGGGCACAGATACGCAGTATTTT. This chain uses TRBV7-9 with TRBJ2-3; a possible D gene is TRBD2 (5 bases). The V gene lost 2 bases and the J gene lost 1 base, with 13 bases spanning the gap. This CDR3 spans 16 amino acids. Germline assignment: CDR1 SEHNR and CDR2 FQNEAQ (reference sequence). The whole variable domain, remainder taken from reference TRBV7-9 and TRBJ2-3, is DTGVSQNPRHKITKRGQNVTFRCDPISEHNRLYWYRQTLGQGPEFLTYFQNEAQLEKSRLLSDRFSAERPKGSFSTLEIQRTEQGDSAMYLCASSLLRAVGTDTQYFGPGTRLTVL.

The sample holds one count of this clone. This chain links TRBV14 with TRBJ2-7; 9 bases match TRBD1. The V and J ends lost 1 base and 2 bases, in that order; junction bases with no gene match: 3. Per germline, CDR1 SGHDN and CDR2 FVKESK. The CDR3 consists of 15 residues. This CDR3 is CASSQARQGAYEQYF. Written as DNA, the CDR3 is TGTGCCAGCAGCCAAGCGAGACAGGGGGCCTACGAGCAGTACTTC.

This clone was recorded a few times. The V gene is TRBV13, the J gene TRBJ1-2, with 10 bases fitting TRBD1. CDR3 length equals 16 residues. The J segment lost 4 bases and the V segment lost 5 bases, leaving 10 bases of the junction unmatched. Germline V lookup: CDR1 PRHDT, CDR2 FYEKMQ (reference sequence). The CDR3 nucleotides are TGTGCCAGCAGCCCCCCCGGGACAGGGGTCGGCTATGGCTACACCTTC. This translates into CASSPPGTGVGYGYTF.

The V call is TRBV6-9, the J call TRBJ2-3; D unresolved. The CDR3 length is 15 residues. V dropped 2 bases and J dropped 2 bases, with 11 bases sitting between them. Germline-derived CDR1 and CDR2 are MNHGY and SVAAGI. CDR3 sequence: CASSYGPAPTDTQYF. CDR3 DNA sequence: TGTGCCAGCAGTTATGGGCCTGCACCCACAGATACGCAGTATTTT.

Note on this clone: Given the absence of the conserved phenylalanine or tryptophan at the CDR3 end, a read error is likely. The DNA is omitted, as the CDR3 cannot be located on it reliably, and the CDR3 follows TCRdb's listing. The V call is TRBV2, the J call TRBJ1-4. The CDR3 is 13 amino acids long, termini counted. Germline CDR1 reads SNHLY; CDR2 reads FYNNEI. The CDR3: CASSERGGSPGGL.

This clone came up once. The chain links TRBV4-1 to TRBJ2-7, with 8 bases matching TRBD1. J gave up 1 base and V 4 bases, and 6 bases lay outside the gene matches. Germline V gene lookup returns CDR1 MGHRA and CDR2 YSYEKL. The CDR3 is 15 amino acids. In DNA, the CDR3 is TGCGCCAGCAGCCCCCGGGACAGGACTTCCTACGAGCAGTACTTC. Its translation is CASSPRDRTSYEQYF.

V and J are TRBV7-2 and TRBJ1-2, with unresolved D. Trimming removed 0 bases from V and 8 bases from J, with 10 bases in between. The CDR3 totals 13 residues. CDR1 and CDR2 from the germline V gene are SGHTA and FQGNSA. CDR3 amino acids: CASSLARRRGYTF. The CDR3 DNA reads as TGTGCCAGCAGCTTAGCACGACGGAGGGGCTACACCTTC.

The chain recombines TRBV19 with TRBJ2-2; no reliable D call. CDR1 and CDR2 (germline): LNHDA, SQIVND (reference sequence). V was pared by 1 base and J by 6 bases, with 6 bases between. The CDR3 loop spans 13 amino acids. CDR3 amino acids: CASSIAVSGELFF. The CDR3 bases are TGTGCCAGTAGTATAGCGGTCTCCGGGGAGCTGTTTTTT.

V usage is TRBV6-1 and J usage is TRBJ2-7; no clear D. The CDR3 totals 11 residues. V shed 7 bases and J shed 3 bases, with 7 bases lying between them. CDR1 is MNHNS and CDR2 is SASEGT in the germline V gene. CDR3 in DNA: TGTGCCAGCATCCTACTCTACGAGCAGTACTTC. This codes for CASILLYEQYF.

This clone was detected only a few times. The chain combines TRBV21-1 with TRBJ2-5; the table's D call of TRBD2 was not tested on the DNA. TRBV21-1 is termed a pseudogene. This CDR3 is 16 amino acids long. CDR3 nucleotides: TGTGCCAGCACCCTCTTGAGGGGCGGGGACCAAGAGACCCAGTACTTC. Residues: CASTLLRGGDQETQYF.

The V call is TRBV15, the J call TRBJ2-1; D is possibly TRBD1 (6 bases). This CDR3 comprises 17 residues. V lost 1 base and J lost 2, with 15 bases in between. The V gene's germline CDR1 is LNHNV and CDR2 YYDKDF (reference sequence). The CDR3 region has the DNA TGTGCCACCAGCAGAGGCGTACAGGGCATCCCCTACAATGAGCAGTTCTTC. Protein sequence: CATSRGVQGIPYNEQFF.

The CDR3 nucleotides read TGTGCCACCCGGACAAACTATGGCTACACCTTC. The encoded protein is CATRTNYGYTF. The chain combines TRBV2 with TRBJ1-2; D possibly corresponds to TRBD1 (5 bases). Germline CDR1 is SNHLY and CDR2 is FYNNEI. V was pared by 10 bases and J by 2 bases, with 8 bases between. The CDR3 has 11 amino acids.

The V call is TRBV7-9, the J call TRBJ2-7; TRBD1 aligns across 10 bases. Germline loops: CDR1 SEHNR, CDR2 FQNEAQ (reference sequence). V dropped 6 bases and J dropped 2; count of bases not matched to a gene: 19. The CDR3 loop spans 19 amino acids. The CDR3, as DNA: TGTGCCAGCAGTACTATTGGACAGGGGGTAGTAGCGCAAACCTACGAGCAGTACTTC. Translated, it gives CASSTIGQGVVAQTYEQYF.